A selection of T cell receptor beta chains follows, all from one sample in a study of T cell repertoires in cytomegalovirus infection. TCRdb recomputed calls from the reads with MiXCR, one row per CDR3 protein. The sample lists about 450,000 distinct CDR3 sequences, 25% to 40% occurring once. What was sequenced was PBMCs. These receptors all stem from a human donor in good health (CMV status not recorded). Some clones in this sample may be carry-over from other donors' samples. Both conserved end residues are part of each CDR3. The D gene is left open where the match is weak. Where a row states a size, it is once, few, many or the class of an expanded clone; other rows omit it.

clone_size d_call j_call cdr3_length v_call cdr3_aa cdr3_nt
few TRBD1 TRBJ2-7 16 TRBV5-1 CASSRGGQAGYYEQYF TGCGCCAGCAGCCGCGGAGGACAGGCGGGTTACTACGAGCAGTACTTC
few TRBD1 TRBJ1-6 15 TRBV28 CASSFRQGFNSPLHF TGTGCCAGCAGTTTCAGACAGGGGTTTAATTCACCCCTCCACTTT
NA NA TRBJ1-2 15 TRBV6-2/TRBV6-3 CASSLTFPPRGGYTF TGTGCCAGCAGTTTAACTTTCCCCCCCCGAGGCGGCTACACCTTC
few NA TRBJ1-5 15 TRBV19 CASSTASRAHQPQHF TGTGCCAGTAGTACAGCCAGCAGGGCCCATCAGCCCCAGCATTTT
NA NA TRBJ2-3 14 TRBV29-1 CSVEWDLGTHTQYF TGCAGCGTTGAATGGGATCTCGGGACGCATACGCAGTATTTT
NA TRBD2 TRBJ2-7 14 TRBV6-2/TRBV6-3 CASSYSGGCYEQYF TGTGCCAGCAGTTACAGCGGGGGTTGCTACGAGCAGTACTTC
many NA TRBJ2-7 12 TRBV7-2 CASSSTGSEQYF TGTGCCAGCAGTAGCACAGGGTCCGAGCAGTACTTC
many NA TRBJ2-3 15 TRBV12-3/TRBV12-4 CASNVRGGSTDTQYF TGTGCCAGCAATGTGAGGGGGGGGTCCACAGATACGCAGTATTTT
many NA TRBJ2-5 13 TRBV6-2/TRBV6-3 CASGPGEQETQYF TGTGCCAGCGGCCCAGGGGAGCAAGAGACCCAGTACTTC
few NA TRBJ2-7 15 TRBV6-1 CASSYERLVSLEQYF TGTGCCAGCAGTTACGAGCGTCTGGTCAGTCTCGAGCAGTACTTC